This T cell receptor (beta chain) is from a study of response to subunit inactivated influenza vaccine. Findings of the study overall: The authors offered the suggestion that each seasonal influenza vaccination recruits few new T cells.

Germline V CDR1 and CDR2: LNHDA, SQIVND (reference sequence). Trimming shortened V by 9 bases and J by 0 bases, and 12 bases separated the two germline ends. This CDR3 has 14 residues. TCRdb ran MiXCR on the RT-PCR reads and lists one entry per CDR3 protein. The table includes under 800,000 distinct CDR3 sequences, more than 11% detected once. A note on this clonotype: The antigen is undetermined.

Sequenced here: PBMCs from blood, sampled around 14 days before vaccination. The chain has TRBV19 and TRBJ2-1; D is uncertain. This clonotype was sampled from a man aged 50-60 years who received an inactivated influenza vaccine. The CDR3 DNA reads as TGTGCCAGAACCGGATTTAGCTCCTACAATGAGCAGTTCTTC. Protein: CARTGFSSYNEQFF.